The 14 T cell receptor beta chains given below trace back to one sample, sequenced in a study of T-cell memory formation after mild COVID-19. One entry per CDR3 protein, called by TCRdb with MiXCR from the 5' RACE reads. The sample consists of hundreds of thousands of distinct CDR3 sequences, roughly an eighth of them appearing once. Sequencing was done on a sample of PBMCs or a T cell subset sorted from them (not recorded which). These receptors came from a young man who had mild COVID-19 (a few samples of this study predate the infection). Cell type and time point are not known.

This chain connects TRBV7-2 to TRBJ2-7, with 10 bases that match TRBD1. Germline V gene data show CDR1 as SGHTA and CDR2 as FQGNSA. V trimming: 5 bases; J trimming: 4 bases; junction bases outside the gene matches: 14. CDR3 size: 17 residues. The CDR3: CASSSHSAGTGVYEQYF. The DNA of the CDR3 is TGTGCCAGCAGCAGTCACAGCGCCGGGACAGGGGTGTACGAGCAGTACTTC.

The J gene is TRBJ1-1, the V gene TRBV6-6, with unresolved D. This CDR3 is 14 amino acids long. In germline, CDR1 is MNHNY, CDR2 SVGAGI (reference sequence). Trimming took 1 base from V and 1 from J, leaving 7 bases between them. Written as DNA, the CDR3 is TGTGCCAGCAGTTACTGGGCATCGAACACTGAAGCTTTCTTT. This sequence encodes CASSYWASNTEAFF.

The chain carries TRBV4-2 and TRBJ2-1; the match to TRBD2 covers 10 bases. V lost 4 bases to trimming and J lost 5 bases; unmatched junction nucleotides: 11. Germline-derived CDR1 and CDR2 are LGHNA and YNFKEQ. The length of the CDR3 is 17 residues. This CDR3 reads CASSRGSGGVTHNEQFF. CDR3 coding DNA: TGTGCCAGCAGCCGGGGAAGCGGGGGGGTTACCCACAATGAGCAGTTCTTC.

V usage is TRBV9 and J usage is TRBJ2-3; 12 bases agree with TRBD2. Germline V gene data show CDR1 as SGDLS and CDR2 as YYNGEE. J lost 7 bases, V lost 0 bases, and 3 bases had no gene match. The CDR3 is 15 amino acids. CDR3 DNA sequence: TGTGCCAGCAGCGTAGCTAGCGGGGGGGCGAATACGCAGTATTTT. This sequence encodes CASSVASGGANTQYF.

This clonotype has more than one count but fewer than ten. The V gene is TRBV6-5, the J gene TRBJ1-2; no definite D call. The CDR3 has 14 residues. Germline-derived CDR1 and CDR2 are MNHEY and SVGAGI. Trimming took 2 bases from V and 10 from J, leaving 17 bases between them. The CDR3: CASSYDWGREVYTF. In DNA form, the CDR3 reads TGTGCCAGCAGTTACGATTGGGGTCGGGAAGTCTACACCTTC.

This clonotype was counted only a few times. In DNA, the CDR3 is TGCAGCGTGAGGGGGCCTGGGACCGGGGAGCTGTTTTTT. Translating it yields CSVRGPGTGELFF. The chain links TRBV29-1 to TRBJ2-2; 7 bases map to TRBD1. After removal of 6 bases from V and 5 bases from J, the junction contained 6 bases not matched to a gene. Germline V gene sequence: CDR1 SQVTM, CDR2 ANQGSEA. The CDR3 is 13 amino acids.

The J gene is TRBJ2-5, the V gene TRBV5-1; 7 nucleotides line up with TRBD1. J gave up 5 bases and V 2 bases, and 9 bases lay outside the gene matches. The CDR3 spans 15 residues. Germline values: CDR1 SGHRS, CDR2 YFSETQ. The chain's CDR3 is CASSFGLDRAETQYF. CDR3 in DNA: TGCGCCAGCAGCTTTGGATTAGACAGGGCCGAGACCCAGTACTTC.

This clonotype has a count of ten or more. The chain is built from TRBV6-5 and TRBJ2-1; TRBD2 aligns across 8 bases. With 6 bases clipped from V and 3 bases from J, the junction kept 7 bases outside the gene matches. Looked up from germline, CDR1 is MNHEY and CDR2 is SVGAGI. The length of the CDR3 is 15 residues. The CDR3 sequence is CASSHGGGLYNEQFF. For the CDR3, the DNA is TGTGCCAGCAGCCACGGGGGGGGACTCTACAATGAGCAGTTCTTC.

The genes are TRBV30 and TRBJ2-3; 8 bases are a match to TRBD2. The CDR3 extends over 14 amino acids. Germline V gives CDR1 GTSNPN, CDR2 SVGIG (reference sequence). J was trimmed by 2 bases and V by 2 bases; bases with no gene match: 3. CDR3 in amino acids: CAWSRGGNTDTQYF. CDR3 in DNA: TGTGCCTGGAGTCGGGGGGGGAACACAGATACGCAGTATTTT.

Only a few counts were recorded for this clonotype. The chain carries TRBV6-2 or TRBV6-3 and TRBJ1-2; 9 bases match TRBD1. Germline V lookup: CDR1 MNHEY, CDR2 SVGEGT. This CDR3 region has 15 residues. V was pared by 6 bases and J by 7 bases, with 12 bases of the junction left unmatched. The CDR3 region has the DNA TGTGCCAGCAGCTTGGACAGGGGCTCATTGCGTGGCTACACCTTC. Amino acids: CASSLDRGSLRGYTF.

The CDR3 sequence is CASSLQGAPGFF. CDR3 in DNA: TGTGCCAGCAGTTTACAGGGGGCCCCCGGTTTTTTT. The chain combines TRBV28 with TRBJ2-2, with 8 bases matching TRBD1. CDR1 MDHEN and CDR2 SYDVKM come from the germline V gene. The V and J ends lost 2 bases and 17 bases, in that order; junction bases with no gene match: 7. This CDR3 has 12 residues.

This clonotype has a handful of counts. The rearrangement links TRBV19 to TRBJ1-1, with D maybe TRBD1 (5 bases). Germline CDR1 and CDR2: LNHDA and SQIVND (reference sequence). The CDR3 is 15 residues long. V lost 4 bases and J lost 5, with 17 bases in between. DNA of the CDR3: TGTGCCAGTAGTAGGGACTGGGGTCCTGCGACTGAAGCTTTCTTT. This sequence encodes CASSRDWGPATEAFF.

This clonotype was observed many times. This rearrangement joins TRBV20-1 to TRBJ2-7; 7 bases map to TRBD1. V shed 3 bases, J shed 2 bases, and the junction held 7 bases outside the gene matches. Germline CDR1 and CDR2: DFQATT and SNEGSKA (reference sequence). This CDR3 spans 14 amino acids. This chain's CDR3 is CSASYGTATYEQYF. The CDR3 DNA sequence: TGCAGTGCTAGTTATGGGACAGCAACCTACGAGCAGTACTTC.

This clonotype has a handful of counts. The chain uses TRBV7-9 and TRBJ2-7; 9 nucleotides match TRBD1. There are 16 residues in the CDR3. CDR1 SEHNR and CDR2 FQNEAQ come from the germline V gene (reference sequence). The junction had 8 bases not matched to a gene; V was cut back by 5 bases and J by 0 bases. The CDR3 coding sequence is TGTGCCAGCAGCCCGTTGGACAGGGGAAACTCCTACGAGCAGTACGTC. Translation gives CASSPLDRGNSYEQYV.